This T cell receptor beta chain was retrieved from a study of identical twins. General study results and limits: Out-of-frame TCR alpha sharing in monozygotic twins exceeded recombination model predictions. For zero-insertion analyses, partial confounding could come from invariant MAIT and iNKT cells. Rather than following the same donors, the conclusions depended on cross-sectional statistical analysis.

Healthy Caucasians made up all donors. Each CDR3 protein is one row after TCRdb ran MiXCR on the 5' RACE reads. The table shows hundreds of thousands of distinct CDR3 sequences, with less than 10% occurring only once. Note on this clonotype: What it binds is not known.

The germline V gene encodes CDR1 SQVTM and CDR2 ANQGSEA. The V segment lost 1 base and the J segment 6 bases; nucleotides outside the gene matches: 8. CDR3 length: 16 residues. The data were also submitted as part of a second study, on yellow fever vaccine responses in identical twins.

This chain connects TRBV29-1 to TRBJ2-2; TRBD2 agrees at 10 bases. The origin of this receptor is a woman younger than 35 in good health. The sequenced material came from PBMCs. CDR3 loop: CSVEGVSGGFSGELFF. CDR3 in DNA: TGCAGCGTTGAAGGGGTTAGCGGGGGGTTTTCCGGGGAGCTGTTTTTT.